Many counts were recorded for the clone carrying this T cell receptor (beta chain). This sample is part of a study of neurological immune-mediated disorders. Via MiXCR, TCRdb re-called the 5' RACE reads, giving one row per CDR3 protein. The table includes about 70,000 distinct CDR3 sequences, 3% to 4% detected once. Sequenced: PBMCs. This receptor was obtained from a woman aged 50 to 60 with multiple sclerosis.

The CDR3 coding sequence is TGTGCCAGCAGCTTTTTACCTACGGCTCAGGGCTCGGGGGCTTTCTTT. It yields the protein CASSFLPTAQGSGAFF. The chain carries TRBV5-6 and TRBJ1-1, with D perhaps TRBD1 (5 bases). Per germline, CDR1 SGHDT and CDR2 YYEEEE. Trimming took off 2 bases at V and 11 bases at J, with 25 bases between the two ends. This CDR3 has 16 amino acids.